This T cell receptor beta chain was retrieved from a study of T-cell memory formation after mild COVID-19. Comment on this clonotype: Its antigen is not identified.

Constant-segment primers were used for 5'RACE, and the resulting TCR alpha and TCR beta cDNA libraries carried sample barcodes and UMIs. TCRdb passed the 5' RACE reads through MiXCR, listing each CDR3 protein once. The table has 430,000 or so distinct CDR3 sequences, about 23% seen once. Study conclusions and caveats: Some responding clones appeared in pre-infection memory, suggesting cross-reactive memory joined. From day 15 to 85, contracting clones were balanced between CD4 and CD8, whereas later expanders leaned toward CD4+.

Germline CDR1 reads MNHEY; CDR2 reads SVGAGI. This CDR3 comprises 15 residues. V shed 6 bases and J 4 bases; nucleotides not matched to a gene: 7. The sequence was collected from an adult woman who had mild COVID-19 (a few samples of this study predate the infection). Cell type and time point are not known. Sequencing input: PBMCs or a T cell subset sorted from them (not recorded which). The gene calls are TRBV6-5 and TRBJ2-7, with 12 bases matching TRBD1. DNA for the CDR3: TGTGCCAGCAGGGCCGGGACAGGGGGCTCGTACGAGCAGTACTTC. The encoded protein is CASRAGTGGSYEQYF.